Each of the 24 T cell receptor beta chains below was sequenced from the same sample in a study of cytomegalovirus exposure and HLA in healthy donors (dated by TCRdb to the late 2010s). Receptor amplification or capture employed the immunoSEQ multiplex PCR assay. Drawn from immuneACCESS, this table holds only the in-frame rearrangements with V and J called that TCRdb kept. Clones are partly lost; checked studies trace under half to an unresolved V gene and leave the rest unexplained. Within this sample are 150,000 to 200,000 clones, with roughly 84% of them counted one time only. Roughly 10% of the sample is held by the ten biggest clonotypes. Source material: PBMCs. Receptors were obtained from a man aged 25 to 45 in good health and CMV-seropositive.

The chain uses TRBV7-3 and TRBJ1-2; TRBD1 might be the D (6 bases). The CDR3 totals 14 residues. V was cut by 4 bases and J by 0 bases, with 9 bases left in between. From germline, CDR1 is SGHTA and CDR2 FQGTGA. CDR3: CASSSGTPNYGYTF. DNA for the CDR3: TGTGCCAGCAGCTCAGGGACACCTAACTATGGCTACACCTTC.

Remarks on this clone: Additional DNA sequences in this sample encode the identical CDR3. The chain employs TRBV9 and TRBJ2-3; possible D gene TRBD2, 5 bases. This CDR3 contains 15 residues. Germline CDR1 SGDLS, CDR2 YYNGEE. Trimming pared 5 bases from V and 0 bases from J, leaving 13 bases between. The CDR3 loop reads CASSPSGTSTDTQYF. The CDR3 DNA reads as TGTGCCAGCAGTCCAAGCGGAACTAGCACAGATACGCAGTATTTT.

V usage is TRBV5-1 and J usage is TRBJ2-7, with TRBD1 matching over 8 bases. The CDR3 is made up of 14 amino acids. The V and J ends lost 2 bases and 1 base, in that order; junction bases with no gene match: 2. CDR1 SGHRS and CDR2 YFSETQ come from the germline V gene. For the CDR3, the DNA is TGCGCCAGCAGCTTAGGACAGGGTTCCTACGAGCAGTACTTC. Its translation is CASSLGQGSYEQYF.

The V gene is TRBV6-5, the J gene TRBJ2-6; the D gene is possibly TRBD1 (5 bases). CDR1 is MNHEY and CDR2 is SVGAGI in the germline V gene. V lost 6 bases and J 1 base, leaving 7 bases between the germline ends. There are 14 residues in the CDR3. CDR3 amino acids: CASRSGSGANVLTF. CDR3 nucleotides: TGTGCCAGCAGGTCAGGGTCTGGGGCCAACGTCCTGACTTTC.

The chain joins TRBV15 to TRBJ2-2; TRBD1 matches at 8 bases. In germline, CDR1 is LNHNV, CDR2 YYDKDF (reference sequence). V shed 0 bases, J shed 8 bases, and the junction held 11 bases outside the gene matches. The CDR3 has 17 amino acids. The CDR3 loop is CATSRDAPAQGVGELFF. DNA for the CDR3: TGTGCCACCAGCAGAGATGCCCCAGCACAGGGGGTGGGGGAGCTGTTTTTT.

The chain employs TRBV6-5 and TRBJ1-2; D gene ambiguous. Germline V lookup: CDR1 MNHEY, CDR2 SVGAGI. Trimming left V 6 bases short and J 4 bases short, with 6 bases between. CDR3 length equals 11 residues. The CDR3 region is CASRTGYGYTF. The CDR3, as DNA: TGTGCCAGCAGAACCGGCTATGGCTACACCTTC.

The gene calls are TRBV9 and TRBJ2-4; TRBD2 agrees at 10 bases. The V segment lost 0 bases and the J segment 6 bases; nucleotides outside the gene matches: 12. CDR3 length: 18 amino acids. CDR1 and CDR2 (germline): SGDLS, YYNGEE. The CDR3 DNA reads TGTGCCAGCAGCGTAGCCCCCGCTAGCGGGGGAGGTGGAAACATTCAGTACTTC. This translates into CASSVAPASGGGGNIQYF.

The chain couples TRBV19 to TRBJ1-2, with 8 bases fitting TRBD1. After removal of 4 bases from V and 4 bases from J, the junction contained 8 bases not matched to a gene. This CDR3 spans 15 amino acids. The V gene's germline CDR1 is LNHDA and CDR2 SQIVND (reference sequence). CDR3 sequence reads: CASSTPGQGTYGYTF. CDR3 DNA: TGTGCCAGTAGTACCCCTGGACAGGGCACCTATGGCTACACCTTC.

The V and J genes are TRBV7-9 and TRBJ2-7; 9 bases match TRBD1. After removal of 1 base from V and 5 bases from J, the junction contained 6 bases not matched to a gene. Germline CDR1 SEHNR, CDR2 FQNEAQ (reference sequence). CDR3 length equals 15 residues. This CDR3 reads CASSLGTGVTHEQYF. Here the CDR3 DNA reads TGTGCCAGCAGCTTAGGGACAGGGGTTACCCACGAGCAGTACTTC.

The chain joins TRBV6-5 to TRBJ2-3, with D maybe TRBD1 (5 bases). The CDR3 spans 16 residues. Between the trimmed V and J ends, which lost 2 bases and 2 bases, there was a span of 14 bases. CDR1 and CDR2 from the germline V gene are MNHEY and SVGAGI. As DNA, the CDR3 is TGTGCCAGCAGTTACGAGCGCCCCAGGGCCACAGATACGCAGTATTTT. This translates into CASSYERPRATDTQYF.

J is TRBJ2-2 and V is TRBV5-4, with 8 bases that match TRBD1. V lost 5 bases to trimming and J lost 5 bases; unmatched junction nucleotides: 5. This CDR3 contains 14 residues. Looked up from germline, CDR1 is SGHNT and CDR2 is YYREEE (reference sequence). CDR3 DNA: TGTGCCAGCAGGACAGGGGCGGAAACCGGGGAGCTGTTTTTT. Translating gives CASRTGAETGELFF.

The V and J genes are TRBV6-5 and TRBJ2-1; D gene ambiguous. The CDR3 consists of 16 residues. Germline V gene data show CDR1 as MNHEY and CDR2 as SVGAGI. V dropped 1 base and J dropped 3 bases, with 13 bases sitting between them. CDR3 nucleotides: TGTGCCAGCAGTTACTTAATATACAACAGCTACAATGAGCAGTTCTTC. The encoded protein is CASSYLIYNSYNEQFF.

The chain is built from TRBV6-1 and TRBJ2-7; D is unclear. The length of the CDR3 is 14 residues. V dropped 0 bases and J dropped 7 bases, with 13 bases sitting between them. Germline V gene lookup returns CDR1 MNHNS and CDR2 SASEGT. CDR3 protein: CASSEAWAAFEQYF. The CDR3 nucleotides are TGTGCCAGCAGTGAAGCTTGGGCCGCCTTTGAGCAGTACTTC.

The J gene is TRBJ1-6, the V gene TRBV7-9, with D unclear. Germline loops: CDR1 SEHNR, CDR2 FQNEAQ (reference sequence). The CDR3 sequence is 15 residues long. V gave up 1 base and J gave up 8 bases, with 12 bases separating them. For the CDR3, the DNA is TGTGCCAGCAGCTTAGTAGCGGGTTTGGATTCACCCCTCCACTTT. This codes for CASSLVAGLDSPLHF.

This clone came up once. The chain links TRBV7-2 to TRBJ2-1; TRBD2 matches at 8 bases. Germline trimming cut 2 bases from V and 3 bases from J; bases unmatched to any gene: 3. The CDR3 extends over 15 amino acids. Germline V CDR1 and CDR2: SGHTA, FQGNSA. CDR3 sequence reads: CASSLTGGFYNEQFF. The CDR3 nucleotides are TGTGCCAGCAGCTTAACGGGAGGGTTCTACAATGAGCAGTTCTTC.

J is TRBJ1-3 and V is TRBV6-6; TRBD1 matches at 7 bases. The J segment lost 0 bases and the V segment lost 7 bases, leaving 6 bases of the junction unmatched. This CDR3 is 15 amino acids long. CDR1 and CDR2 from the germline V gene are MNHNY and SVGAGI (reference sequence). DNA of the CDR3: TGTGCCAGCACCACCGACAGGGACTCTGGAAACACCATATATTTT. Its protein product is CASTTDRDSGNTIYF.

The chain links TRBV18 to TRBJ2-1; TRBD1 matches at 10 bases. The CDR3 runs to 16 residues. With V trimmed by 3 bases and J by 2 bases, 4 bases remained unmatched. CDR1 is KGHSH, CDR2 LQKENI, per germline. This CDR3 is CASSPWGQGTYNEQFF. The CDR3 DNA reads TGTGCCAGCTCACCCTGGGGACAGGGGACCTACAATGAGCAGTTCTTC.

The chain is built from TRBV28 and TRBJ1-6; a possible D gene is TRBD1 (5 bases). The CDR3 runs 14 residues. CDR1 is MDHEN, CDR2 SYDVKM, per germline. V was clipped by 7 bases and J by 5 bases, with 12 bases between them. The CDR3 here is CASTVGLDNSPLHF. CDR3 coding DNA: TGTGCCAGCACTGTGGGACTCGATAATTCACCCCTCCACTTT.

The V gene is TRBV7-9, the J gene TRBJ1-1; 9 bases map to TRBD1. Germline assignment: CDR1 SEHNR and CDR2 FQNEAQ (reference sequence). Unmatched junction bases numbered 2, after V lost 5 bases and J lost 7 bases. The CDR3 sequence is 12 residues long. CDR3 sequence (DNA): TGTGCCAGCAGCCTGGGACAGGGTGAAGCTTTCTTT. Protein product: CASSLGQGEAFF.

The genes are TRBV2 and TRBJ2-7, with 9 bases fitting TRBD1. Germline CDR1 reads SNHLY; CDR2 reads FYNNEI. This CDR3 has 16 amino acids. The trim removed 8 bases at V and 0 bases at J, leaving 11 bases unmatched. In DNA form, the CDR3 reads TGTGCCAGCGGCCGAGATGGGACAGGGTTCTCCTACGAGCAGTACTTC. Protein sequence: CASGRDGTGFSYEQYF.

This clone has only a few counts. This chain links TRBV9 with TRBJ2-2, with 7 positions matching TRBD2. Germline CDR1 SGDLS, CDR2 YYNGEE. The CDR3 is 16 amino acids. V lost 1 base and J lost 2; bases outside the gene matches: 5. CDR3 nucleotide sequence: TGTGCCAGCAGCGTAATGCCTAGCGGTAACACCGGGGAGCTGTTTTTT. Protein sequence: CASSVMPSGNTGELFF.

This chain links TRBV6-1 with TRBJ2-5; 8 bases are shared with TRBD1. The junction had 6 bases not matched to a gene; V was cut back by 4 bases and J by 2 bases. The CDR3 has 15 residues. The V gene's germline CDR1 is MNHNS and CDR2 SASEGT. As DNA, the CDR3 is TGTGCCAGCAGTGCCAGGACAGGGAATCAAGAGACCCAGTACTTC. This codes for CASSARTGNQETQYF.

This chain uses TRBV29-1 with TRBJ2-3, with 11 bases matching TRBD1. With V trimmed by 6 bases and J by 2 bases, 4 bases remained unmatched. In germline, CDR1 is SQVTM, CDR2 ANQGSEA. This CDR3 spans 14 amino acids. This CDR3 is CSVDRGLVTDTQYF. The CDR3 nucleotides read TGCAGCGTGGACAGGGGGCTGGTCACAGATACGCAGTATTTT.

A single count supports this clone. V is TRBV14 and J is TRBJ1-1; D is possibly TRBD1 (6 bases). The CDR3 is made up of 14 amino acids. Germline assignment: CDR1 SGHDN and CDR2 FVKESK. V lost 6 bases and J 4 bases, leaving 15 bases between the germline ends. For the CDR3, the DNA is TGTGCCAGCAGTACAACAGGGAGGGGCACTGAAGCTTTCTTT. It translates to CASSTTGRGTEAFF.